A selection of T cell receptor beta chains follows, all from one sample in a study of blood T cell repertoires in COVID-19. Produced via immunoSEQ multiplex PCR; TCRdb's table is partial and in-frame only. Of a few hundred thousand clones detected, roughly 90% appear once; the ten largest clones hold 0.9% to 1.2%. The sample was PBMCs or T cells enriched from blood (not recorded which). These receptors originate from a woman in her twenties or thirties who had recovered from COVID-19. CDR3s include the opening cysteine and the closing phenylalanine or tryptophan. The D gene is left open where the match is weak. Expanded clones get a size class; other rows say once, few or many, or leave the size out.

>14|-|-|TRBV28
CASRPGGPNQPQHF
>12|many|-|TRBV2
CASRGTSYEQYF
>13|once|-|TRBV11-2
CASSLAVQETQYF
>15|-|TRBD1|TRBV5-1
CASSLRTGGQETQYF
>16|-|TRBD2|TRBV9
CASSVGLAGLQETQYF
>14|once|-|TRBV7-8
CASSLGASRSPLHF
>15|-|TRBD1|TRBV6-5
CASGRRTGPGNTIYF
>15|few|TRBD1|TRBV28
CASSSLLTGTYGYTF
>15|-|TRBD1|TRBV5-1
CASSWLTGAQETQYF
>16|-|-|TRBV19
CASSIGGTGNNYGYTF
>13|-|-|TRBV5-4
CASSLEGDYGYTF
>16|-|TRBD1|TRBV4-1
CASSQDWGQINSPLHF
>14|-|TRBD1|TRBV2
CASGGQGGYNEQFF
>14|-|TRBD1|TRBV7-2
CASSLDRGDSPLHF
>15|-|-|TRBV1
CTSSRQGGANTEAFF
>14|-|-|TRBV6-5
CASRPTGRDEKLFF
>17|-|-|TRBV6-1
CASSEARQAVSGSPLHF
>12|-|-|TRBV24-1
CATSDLGDTQYF
>16|few|TRBD1|TRBV7-8
CASSWKPTGSGNTIYF
>17|-|TRBD1|TRBV24-1
CATSDKGTASSTDTQYF
>15|-|TRBD1|TRBV7-9
CASSLEGGPIGGYTF
>16|-|TRBD2|TRBV9
CASSVLIAGGPYEQFF
>16|-|-|TRBV19
CASSIELTAQNTEAFF
>13|-|-|TRBV7-2
CASSPDRNQPQHF
>15|-|-|TRBV24-1
CATSDAGRNTGELFF
>15|-|-|TRBV5-1
CASSPGLQLNTEQFF
>15|few|TRBD1|TRBV4-3
CASSRGTGTYNEQFF
>12|once|-|TRBV7-9
CASSSRMEKLFF
>13|-|-|TRBV18
CASSPEQGNEQFF
>12|-|-|TRBV29-1
CSVEDRYTGYTF
>17|-|TRBD2|TRBV19
CASSIAVAGGVADTQYF
>16|-|TRBD1|TRBV28
CASSSPGQGLNYGYTF
>14|-|TRBD1|TRBV28
CASSQGDRAREAFF
>13|-|-|TRBV27
CASSWSPNTEAFF
>15|-|-|TRBV7-8
CASSLEVGGRVAQYF
>15|once|TRBD1|TRBV27
CASSLSAGGNYGYTF
>13|-|-|TRBV30
CAWSVGGRDGYTF
>17|-|-|TRBV28
CASGWEVLKGRQETQYF
>15|-|-|TRBV18
CASSPSEVVGYGYTF
>13|-|TRBD1|TRBV6-5
CASRRGQGDEQYF
>15|-|-|TRBV15
CATSRDRGGNEKLFF